Sequencing of this TCR beta chain was carried out in a study of T cell clusters in autoimmune cytopenias. Across the study: Per sample, median TRB depth was around 50,000 reads, yielding a median 2,350 distinct clonotypes.

CDR1 is MNHEY and CDR2 is SVGAGI in the germline V gene. The length of the CDR3 is 20 residues. This clonotype counts as medium-sized by frequency. Its antigen is currently unknown. One tube held mixed TRB-A and TRB-B primer pools for touch-down PCR. TCRdb reprocessed the multiplex PCR reads, keeping one entry per CDR3 protein, no DNA. The sample's table shows some 3,500 distinct CDR3 sequences. Each sample's input was around 250 ng genomic DNA, some 38,000 genome equivalents. Study-wide results and caveats: Primary autoimmune cytopenia patients seemingly lacked the physiological T cell clusters found in healthy donors. TRB repertoire shifts in secondary cytopenia and chronic lymphocytic leukemia mostly reflected lymphoma, not autoimmunity. Active autoimmune hepatitis patients had roughly 2.9-fold fewer exclusive TRB clusters than healthy donors.

The sequenced sample consisted of peripheral blood. This TCR derives from a human donor with an autoimmune cytopenia or autoimmune hepatitis (not recorded which). This sequence joins TRBV6-5 and TRBJ2-3; TCRdb returns TRBD1, unconfirmable since there is no DNA. The CDR3 sequence is CASSYSRAFIGTPNTDTQYF.